This T cell receptor beta chain was recovered during a study of T cell changes during pregnancy in multiple sclerosis. Looked up from germline, CDR1 is SGDLS and CDR2 is YYNGEE. This CDR3 region has 15 residues. Trimming shortened V by 3 bases and J by 8 bases, and 20 bases separated the two germline ends. Clones were read by immunoSEQ multiplex PCR, and TCRdb kept only the in-frame ones, dropping some. This sample has some 60,000 clones, with roughly 93% found just once. J is TRBJ1-2 and V is TRBV9; maybe TRBD1 (5 bases). The sample was peripheral blood, taken in the second trimester of pregnancy. The receptor's source is a female donor with multiple sclerosis, enrolled in a pregnancy study. CDR3 in DNA: TGTGCCAGCAGCGCAGTTCCACAGGAGATTTTGGGCTACACCTTC. This translates into CASSAVPQEILGYTF.